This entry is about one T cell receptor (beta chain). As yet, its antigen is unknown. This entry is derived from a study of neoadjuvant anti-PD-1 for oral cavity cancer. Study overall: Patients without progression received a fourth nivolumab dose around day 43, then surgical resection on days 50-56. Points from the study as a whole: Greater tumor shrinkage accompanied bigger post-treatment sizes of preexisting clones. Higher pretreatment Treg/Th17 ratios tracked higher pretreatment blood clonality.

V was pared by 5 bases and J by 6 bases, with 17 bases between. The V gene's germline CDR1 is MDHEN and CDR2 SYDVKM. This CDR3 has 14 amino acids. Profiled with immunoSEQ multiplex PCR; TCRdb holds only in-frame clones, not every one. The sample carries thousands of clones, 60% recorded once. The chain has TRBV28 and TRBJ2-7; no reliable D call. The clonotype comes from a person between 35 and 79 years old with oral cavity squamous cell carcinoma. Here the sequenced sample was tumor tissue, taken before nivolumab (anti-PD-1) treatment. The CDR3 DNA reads TGTGCCAGCAGTCCACCGGGCCCAAGGCCCGAGCAGTACTTC. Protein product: CASSPPGPRPEQYF.